The entry below gives a single TCR beta chain sequence along with its context. Antigen specificity is unknown. CDR3 size: 18 residues. Trimming at V came to 5 bases and at J to 6 bases, leaving 13 bases not matched to a gene. Germline CDR1 SGHNT, CDR2 YYREEE (reference sequence). The protocol was immunoSEQ multiplex PCR, while the TCRdb copy is restricted to in-frame clones and leaves out a portion. The sample has 2.3 million or so clones, approximately 95% seen once. This record comes from a study of shared clonotypes between healthy human individuals. On the study more broadly: CD4 naive and memory got three plates each, CD8 naive two, CD8 memory one.

The study's findings and limits: Memory subsets generally showed smaller estimated richness than naive subsets did.

The receptor comes from a man aged 18 to 29 in good health. Some clones in this sample may be carry-over from other donors' samples. Specimen: naive CD4+ T cells from PBMCs. Subset of the sample: CD45RA+ positively selected. V and J are TRBV5-4 and TRBJ2-1, with 14 bases aligning to TRBD2. This chain's CDR3 is CASSSKTGTSGRINEQFF. CDR3 bases: TGTGCCAGCAGTTCCAAAACCGGGACTAGCGGGAGAATCAATGAGCAGTTCTTC.